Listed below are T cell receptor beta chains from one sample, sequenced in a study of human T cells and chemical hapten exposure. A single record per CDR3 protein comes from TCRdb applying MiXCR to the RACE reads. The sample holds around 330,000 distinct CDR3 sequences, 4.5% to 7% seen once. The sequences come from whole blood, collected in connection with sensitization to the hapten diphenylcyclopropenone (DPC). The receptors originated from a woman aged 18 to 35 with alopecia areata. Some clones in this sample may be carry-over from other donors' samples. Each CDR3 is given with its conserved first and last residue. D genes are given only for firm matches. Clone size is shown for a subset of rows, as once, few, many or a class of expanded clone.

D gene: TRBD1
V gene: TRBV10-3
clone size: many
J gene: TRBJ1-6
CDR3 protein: CAIREGQGNSPLHF
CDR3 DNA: TGTGCCATCAGGGAGGGACAGGGAAATTCACCCCTCCACTTT

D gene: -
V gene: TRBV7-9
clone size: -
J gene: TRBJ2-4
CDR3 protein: CASSLLGYIQYF
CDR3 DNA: TGTGCCAGCAGCTTATTGGGTTACATTCAGTACTTC

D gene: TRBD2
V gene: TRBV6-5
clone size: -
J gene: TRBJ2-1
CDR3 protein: CASSRTSDEQFF
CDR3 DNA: TGTGCCAGCAGTCGAACTAGCGATGAGCAGTTCTTC

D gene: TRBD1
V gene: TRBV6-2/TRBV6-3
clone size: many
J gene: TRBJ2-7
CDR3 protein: CASSNPPRGNEQYF
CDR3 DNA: TGTGCCAGCAGTAACCCACCCAGGGGGAACGAGCAGTACTTC

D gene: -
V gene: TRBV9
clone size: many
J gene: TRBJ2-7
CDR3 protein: CASSIWDGSYEQYF
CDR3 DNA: TGTGCCAGCAGCATTTGGGACGGATCCTACGAGCAGTACTTC

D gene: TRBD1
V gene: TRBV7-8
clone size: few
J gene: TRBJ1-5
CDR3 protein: CASSWTGDSNQPQHF
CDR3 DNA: TGTGCCAGCAGCTGGACAGGGGATAGCAATCAGCCCCAGCATTTT

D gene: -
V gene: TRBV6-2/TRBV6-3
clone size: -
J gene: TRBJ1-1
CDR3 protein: CASSYWGRGLSEAFF
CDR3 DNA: TGTGCCAGCAGTTACTGGGGCAGGGGTTTGAGTGAAGCTTTCTTT

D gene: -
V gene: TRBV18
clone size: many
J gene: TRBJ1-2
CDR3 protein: CASSPGDNYGYTF
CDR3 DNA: TGTGCCAGCTCACCAGGCGATAACTATGGCTACACCTTC

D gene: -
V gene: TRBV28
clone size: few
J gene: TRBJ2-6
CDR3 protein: CASSSPSAGANVLTF
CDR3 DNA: TGTGCCAGCAGTTCCCCGTCTGCTGGGGCCAACGTCCTGACTTTC

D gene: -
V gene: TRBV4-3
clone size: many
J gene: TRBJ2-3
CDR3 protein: CASSDSEGPDTQYF
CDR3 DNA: TGCGCCAGCAGTGATAGCGAGGGGCCAGATACGCAGTATTTT

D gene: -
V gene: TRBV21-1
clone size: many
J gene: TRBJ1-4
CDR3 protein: CASSNRTGGPTNEKLFF
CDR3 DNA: TGTGCCAGCAGCAACCGGACAGGGGGCCCAACTAATGAAAAACTGTTTTTT

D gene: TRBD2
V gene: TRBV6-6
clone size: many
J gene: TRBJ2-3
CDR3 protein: CASSSRTSGGDTQYF
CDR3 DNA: TGTGCCAGCAGTTCGAGGACTAGCGGGGGAGATACGCAGTATTTT

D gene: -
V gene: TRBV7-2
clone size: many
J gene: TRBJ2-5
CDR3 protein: CASSSNMGSQETQYF
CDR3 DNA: TGTGCCAGCAGCTCGAATATGGGTAGTCAAGAGACCCAGTACTTC

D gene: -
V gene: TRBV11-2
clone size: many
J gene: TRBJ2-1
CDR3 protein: CASRRTGRVRSEQFF
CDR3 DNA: TGTGCCAGCAGACGGACAGGGAGGGTTAGGAGTGAGCAGTTCTTC

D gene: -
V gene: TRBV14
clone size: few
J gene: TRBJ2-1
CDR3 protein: CASSSSPDRVFNEQFF
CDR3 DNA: TGTGCCAGCAGCTCCTCTCCGGACAGAGTTTTCAATGAGCAGTTCTTC

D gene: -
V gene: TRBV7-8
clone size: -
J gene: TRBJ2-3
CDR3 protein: CASSPTWGQDTQYF
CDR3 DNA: TGTGCCAGCAGCCCCACTTGGGGCCAAGATACGCAGTATTTT

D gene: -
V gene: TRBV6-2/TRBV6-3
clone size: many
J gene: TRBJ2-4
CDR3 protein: CASSPGTVQYF
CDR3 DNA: TGTGCCAGCAGCCCAGGGACGGTTCAGTACTTC

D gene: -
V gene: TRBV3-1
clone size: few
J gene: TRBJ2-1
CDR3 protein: CASSLRRLWGGDEQFF
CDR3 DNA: TGTGCCAGCAGCTTAAGAAGATTATGGGGTGGCGATGAGCAGTTCTTC

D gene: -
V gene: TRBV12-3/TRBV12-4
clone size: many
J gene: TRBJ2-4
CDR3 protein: CASSIDYNIQYF
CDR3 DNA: TGTGCCAGCAGTATCGACTATAACATTCAGTACTTC

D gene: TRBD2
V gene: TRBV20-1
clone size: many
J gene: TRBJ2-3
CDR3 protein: CSASNQRGEDTQYF
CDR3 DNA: TGCAGTGCTAGTAATCAGCGGGGGGAAGATACGCAGTATTTT

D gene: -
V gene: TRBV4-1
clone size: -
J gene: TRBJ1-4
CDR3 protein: CASSRDESNEKLFF
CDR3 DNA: TGCGCCAGCAGCCGGGATGAGTCTAATGAAAAACTGTTTTTT

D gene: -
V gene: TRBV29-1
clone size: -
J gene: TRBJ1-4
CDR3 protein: CSAVDSYEKLFF
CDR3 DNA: TGCAGCGCCGTGGACAGTTATGAAAAACTGTTTTTT